These T cell receptor beta chains were read from a single sample in a study of shared clonotypes between healthy human individuals. TCRdb keeps only in-frame clones here, not all; method: immunoSEQ multiplex PCR. Here the sample spans fewer than 1.8 million clones, approximately 98.5% being singletons. Sequenced input: naive CD4+ T cells sorted from blood. The receptors were sampled from a man aged 25-40 years in good health. Both conserved end residues are part of each CDR3. Each record gives: clone size, D gene, J gene, V gene, CDR3 DNA, CDR3 protein. The D gene is left open where the match is weak. Clone size is given for some rows only: seen once, a few or many times, or a class if the clone is expanded.

-,-,TRBJ2-5,TRBV5-6,TGTGCCAGCAGCACTGACCGGTTTAAAGAGACCCAGTACTTC,CASSTDRFKETQYF
-,-,TRBJ2-5,TRBV5-5,TGTGCCAGTAACTTCAGGGAAGAGGAGACCCAGTACTTC,CASNFREEETQYF
-,-,TRBJ2-2,TRBV4-2,TGTGCCAGCAGCCAGAGGGGGGATGCAAACACCGGGGAGCTGTTTTTT,CASSQRGDANTGELFF
-,-,TRBJ2-7,TRBV28,TGTGCCAGCAGCGGACAGTGGTACGAGCAGTACTTC,CASSGQWYEQYF
-,TRBD1,TRBJ2-1,TRBV7-3,TGTGCCAGCAGCTTAATGGGCAGGGGGAATGAGCAGTTCTTC,CASSLMGRGNEQFF
-,-,TRBJ1-4,TRBV18,TGTGCCAGCTCACCGACCTTTAAGGCGGCTAATGAAAAACTGTTTTTT,CASSPTFKAANEKLFF
once,TRBD2,TRBJ2-1,TRBV7-2,TGTGCCAGCAGCTTAGGACTAGCCAATGAGCAGTTCTTC,CASSLGLANEQFF
-,TRBD2,TRBJ2-1,TRBV7-7,TGTGCCAGCAGCCTCGGGACTAGCTCCTACAATGAGCAGTTCTTC,CASSLGTSSYNEQFF
once,-,TRBJ2-5,TRBV2,TGTGCCAGCAGGGCGAAGGGGGGCGGAGCAGAGACCCAGTACTTC,CASRAKGGGAETQYF
-,-,TRBJ1-1,TRBV13,TGTGCCAGCAGCGCTAACGAGTACGGAGAAGCTTTCTTT,CASSANEYGEAFF
once,-,TRBJ2-7,TRBV2,TGTGCCAGCAGGGTCGATAGCTACGAGCAGTACTTC,CASRVDSYEQYF
once,TRBD2,TRBJ2-2,TRBV9,TGTGCCAGCAGACTAACTAGCGGAGACAACACCGGGGAGCTGTTTTTT,CASRLTSGDNTGELFF